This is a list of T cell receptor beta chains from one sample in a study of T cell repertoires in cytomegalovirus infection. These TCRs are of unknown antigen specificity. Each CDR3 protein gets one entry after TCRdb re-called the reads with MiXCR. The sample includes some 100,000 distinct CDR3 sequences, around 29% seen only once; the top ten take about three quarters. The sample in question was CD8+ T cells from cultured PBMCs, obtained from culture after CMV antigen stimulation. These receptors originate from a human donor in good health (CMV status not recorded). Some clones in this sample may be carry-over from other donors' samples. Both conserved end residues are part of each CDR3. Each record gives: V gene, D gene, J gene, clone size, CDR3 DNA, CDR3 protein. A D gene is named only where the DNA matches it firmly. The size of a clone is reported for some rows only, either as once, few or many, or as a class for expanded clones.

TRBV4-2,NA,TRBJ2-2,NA,TGTGCCAGCACCGTTGCCCGCGGGGAGCTGTTTTTT,CASTVARGELFF
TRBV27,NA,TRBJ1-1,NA,TGTGCCAGCAGCCCACAGGTTCTCACACTAAAGAACACTGAAGCTTTCTTT,CASSPQVLTLKNTEAFF
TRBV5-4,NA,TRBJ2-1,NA,TGTGCCAGCAGCTTGAGTGTCGATGAGCAGTTCTTC,CASSLSVDEQFF
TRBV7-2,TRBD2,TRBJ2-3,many,TGTGCCAGCAGCTTGTCCGAGACTAGCGGGGGCACAGATACGCAGTATTTT,CASSLSETSGGTDTQYF
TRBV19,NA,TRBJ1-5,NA,TGTGCCAGTAGTATCTTCACTACCTCTCATCAGCCCCAGCATTTT,CASSIFTTSHQPQHF
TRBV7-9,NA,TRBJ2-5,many,TGTGCCAGCAGCGCACCTTTTACAGAGCAAGAGACCCAGTACTTC,CASSAPFTEQETQYF
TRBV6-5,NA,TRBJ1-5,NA,TGTGCCAGCAGTTACTCAGGGGGTCCCTATAGCAATCAGCCCCAGCATTTT,CASSYSGGPYSNQPQHF
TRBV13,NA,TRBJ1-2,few,TGTGCCAGCAGCTTGTGGATCCCGCATGATGGCTACACCTTC,CASSLWIPHDGYTF
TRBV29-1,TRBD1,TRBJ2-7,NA,TGCAGCGTCGCCGGGACAGGGGATTTTGGGTACTACTACGAGCAGTACTTC,CSVAGTGDFGYYYEQYF
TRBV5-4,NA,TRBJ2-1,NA,TGTGCCAGCAGCGCGGGACAGAGCTCCTACAATGAGCAGTTCTTC,CASSAGQSSYNEQFF
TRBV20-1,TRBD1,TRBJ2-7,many,TGCAGTGCTAGTGGGACAGACTCCTACGAGCAGTACTTC,CSASGTDSYEQYF
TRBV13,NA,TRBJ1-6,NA,TGTGCCAGCAGCGAAGGGGGGGCAGGCTCACCCCTCCACTTT,CASSEGGAGSPLHF